The subject of this entry is one T cell receptor (beta chain). This receptor's antigen is unknown. Base qualities are not at hand, and no much larger clone is one base apart. The germline V gene encodes CDR1 SGHTA and CDR2 FQGNSA. The CDR3 has 14 amino acids, counting the end cysteine and phenylalanine. The sequence is cut down to CDR3 DNA, 42 bases in frame from base 1. Ends trimmed: V by 5 bases, J by 7 bases; bases unmatched to a gene: 4. The sample originates from a study of blood T cell repertoires in COVID-19 (TCRdb year 2020). General notes on the study: Samples from collaborators originated in the United States, Italy and Spain and spanned both the acute and convalescent phases of COVID-19. Where HLA class I and class II types were available, the types were taken from metadata supplied by the sample provider, not from assay-based typing. The samples were drawn from two sources: the first 160 participants of the ongoing ImmuneRACE study, and over 950 subjects contributed by 6 global collaborators. A de-identified subject ID, COVID-19 status, age in years and sex were almost always included in the sample metadata. The repertoires were made available in a free public database intended to serve as a resource for research on the immune response to SARS-CoV-2. The material from the prospective study consisted of cDNA or gDNA derived from T cells, B-cell-depleted T cells, or PBMCs. The dataset comprised deeply sampled blood TCRbeta repertoires from subjects exposed to, actively infected with, or recovered from COVID-19. Study-wide findings and limitations: The quantity of clinical and demographic metadata differed by source and by participant and was supplied without curation.

TCRbeta CDR3 regions were amplified from genomic DNA using the immunoSEQ Assay, a bias-controlled multiplex PCR. Per the authors' processing: The number of nucleated cells in each sample was estimated from the amplification of reference gene primers within the assay. Sequence reads were collapsed and filtered to measure the absolute abundance of every unique TCRbeta CDR3 rearrangement. Productive Simpson clonality was computed per sample as the square root of Simpson's diversity index over productive rearrangements. Entries here come from immuneACCESS through TCRdb and include only in-frame sequences with V and J called. Some clones fail to appear in such tables; in the studies checked, an unresolved V gene covers under half of the shortfall, and the cause of the remainder is unknown. That table is the source of V, J and clone size, and D and trimming were worked out from the DNA. The sample data list roughly 160,000 clones, and roughly 84% of these were observed just once. The ten largest clonotypes hold around 18% of the sample.

Participants in the prospective study were enrolled through a virtual design, were aged roughly 18 to 100 years, and lived in approximately 24 United States geographic areas. To assign participants to cohorts, the prospective study relied on clinical history that participants themselves reported in a screening survey and a study questionnaire. For ImmuneRACE Cohort 3, a participant was defined as recovered based on two consecutive negative NP/OP PCR tests, clearance by a healthcare professional, or resolution of symptoms. In the prospective study, whole blood, serum and a nasopharyngeal or oropharyngeal swab were collected from each participant by mobile phlebotomists. Over an approximately 2-month period, participants in the prospective study had the option of providing additional blood draws and questionnaires. Before DNA extraction, blood samples from the prospective study were shipped at room temperature or frozen.

The specimen was PBMCs or T cells enriched from blood (not recorded which). This TCR was recovered from a man aged 55 to 69 who had recovered from COVID-19. Recombination linked TRBV7-2 to TRBJ1-3, with 11 junctional bases fitting TRBD1. The DNA reads TGTGCCAGCAGCAGGGACAGGGGGGGGAACACCATATATTTT. This encodes CASSRDRGGNTIYF.